Below are 26 T cell receptor beta chains sequenced from a single sample in a study of control samples from healthy donors and cancer patients. Produced via immunoSEQ multiplex PCR; TCRdb's table is partial and in-frame only. There are approximately 110,000 clones in the sample; roughly 90% occur only once, and approximately 15% lies in the top ten. The specimen was blood. The receptors derive from a woman between 50 and 59 years old in good health.

This clone was counted only a few times. J is TRBJ1-1 and V is TRBV7-8; D is unresolved. V dropped 3 bases and J dropped 2 bases, with 4 bases sitting between them. Germline CDR1 and CDR2: SGHVS and FQNEAQ. The CDR3 sequence is 12 residues long. This chain's CDR3 is CASSFLNTEAFF. DNA of the CDR3: TGTGCCAGCAGCTTTCTAAACACTGAAGCTTTCTTT. The full variable domain, completed using reference TRBV7-8 and TRBJ1-1, is GAGVSQSPRYKVAKRGQDVALRCDPISGHVSLFWYQQALGQGPEFLTYFQNEAQLDKSGLPSDRFFAERPEGSVSTLKIQRTQQEDSAVYLCASSFLNTEAFFGQGTRLTVV.

This clone was observed many times. The J gene is TRBJ2-5, the V gene TRBV5-4; no reliable D call. The germline V gene encodes CDR1 SGHNT and CDR2 YYREEE (reference sequence). The CDR3 sequence is 12 residues long. V was clipped by 3 bases and J by 5 bases, with 8 bases between them. The CDR3 loop is CASSSASETQYF. Here the CDR3 DNA reads TGTGCCAGCAGCTCGGCGAGCGAGACCCAGTACTTC. Together with reference TRBV5-4 and TRBJ2-5, the CDR3 gives the full variable domain: ETGVTQSPTHLIKTRGQQVTLRCSSQSGHNTVSWYQQALGQGPQFIFQYYREEENGRGNFPPRFSGLQFPNYSSELNVNALELDDSALYLCASSSASETQYFGPGTRLLVL.

This chain links TRBV7-7 with TRBJ2-1; 10 bases match TRBD2. The germline CDR1 and CDR2 sequences are SSHAT and FNYEAQ (reference sequence). Trimming removed 5 bases from V and 5 bases from J; junction bases left unmatched: 15. The CDR3 consists of 18 residues. The CDR3 nucleotides are TGTGCCAGCAGCCGTACTCTCTCAGGACTAGCGGCCAACAATGAGCAGTTCTTC. Its translation: CASSRTLSGLAANNEQFF.

The chain recombines TRBV7-9 with TRBJ1-1; perhaps TRBD1 as D (5 bases). V shed 6 bases and J shed 8 bases, with 22 bases lying between them. CDR3 length: 15 amino acids. Germline loops: CDR1 SEHNR, CDR2 FQNEAQ (reference sequence). CDR3 protein: CASRFATLEKGEAFF. CDR3 coding DNA: TGTGCCAGCAGGTTCGCCACTCTCGAAAAGGGGGAAGCTTTCTTT.

The J gene is TRBJ2-2, the V gene TRBV12-3 or TRBV12-4; TRBD2 aligns across 7 bases. The CDR3 runs to 12 residues. The junction had 2 bases not matched to a gene; V was cut back by 4 bases and J by 9 bases. The CDR3 region has the DNA TGTGCCAGCAGTTGGGAGGGAAGGGAGCTGTTTTTT. Amino acid sequence: CASSWEGRELFF.

For the CDR3, the DNA is TGTGCCAGCAGCTCAAGGGGGGTGCTTCAGTTCTTC. It translates to CASSSRGVLQFF. This chain uses TRBV7-9 with TRBJ2-1; D is tentatively TRBD1 or TRBD2 (6 bases each). V gave up 4 bases and J gave up 13 bases, with 14 bases separating them. Looked up from germline, CDR1 is SEHNR and CDR2 is FQNEAQ (reference sequence). The CDR3 contains 12 residues.

This sequence joins TRBV6-5 and TRBJ2-1; TRBD2 matches at 11 bases. With 5 bases clipped from V and 9 bases from J, the junction kept 9 bases outside the gene matches. Per germline, CDR1 MNHEY and CDR2 SVGAGI. The CDR3 runs to 15 residues. The CDR3 loop is CASSRGLAVQGEQFF. The CDR3 DNA follows: TGTGCCAGCAGTAGGGGACTAGCGGTACAGGGTGAGCAGTTCTTC.

In DNA form, the CDR3 reads TGCGCCAGCAGTAGACTTTCCACAGATACGCAGTATTTT. This codes for CASSRLSTDTQYF. The V gene is TRBV10-1, the J gene TRBJ2-3; D remains unclear. Germline V gene lookup returns CDR1 WNHNN and CDR2 SYGVQD (reference sequence). This CDR3 comprises 13 residues. Deletions cut 5 bases from V and 2 bases from J, with 8 bases between.

The V gene is TRBV7-9, the J gene TRBJ2-1, with D maybe TRBD2 (5 bases). Looked up from germline, CDR1 is SEHNR and CDR2 is FQNEAQ (reference sequence). V dropped 0 bases and J dropped 3 bases, with 15 bases sitting between them. The CDR3 spans 17 residues. The CDR3 DNA follows: TGTGCCAGCAGCTTAGCGCGGACTCGCATAATCTACAATGAGCAGTTCTTC. Its protein product is CASSLARTRIIYNEQFF.

V usage is TRBV5-1 and J usage is TRBJ2-5; tentatively, D is TRBD1 or TRBD2 (5 bases each). The germline gives CDR1 SGHRS, CDR2 YFSETQ. The CDR3 is 11 amino acids. V gave up 5 bases and J gave up 7 bases, with 9 bases separating them. CDR3 DNA: TGCGCCAGCAGACAGGAGGCGACCCAGTACTTC. Translating it yields CASRQEATQYF. The whole variable domain, remainder taken from reference TRBV5-1 and TRBJ2-5, is KAGVTQTPRYLIKTRGQQVTLSCSPISGHRSVSWYQQTPGQGLQFLFEYFSETQRNKGNFPGRFSGRQFSNSRSEMNVSTLELGDSALYLCASRQEATQYFGPGTRLLVL.

The CDR3 protein is CASSSATSGRAWEQFF. CDR3 sequence (DNA): TGTGCCAGCAGTTCCGCTACTAGCGGGAGGGCATGGGAGCAGTTCTTC. This rearrangement joins TRBV6-5 to TRBJ2-1; 13 nucleotides align to TRBD2. Germline V CDR1 and CDR2: MNHEY, SVGAGI. The CDR3 totals 16 residues. V was pared by 4 bases and J by 10 bases, with 10 bases of the junction left unmatched.

CDR3 sequence: CASSQEGTSGARGEQYF. The DNA of the CDR3 is TGCGCCAGCAGCCAAGAGGGGACTAGCGGGGCGAGAGGGGAGCAGTACTTC. This chain uses TRBV4-1 with TRBJ2-7; 13 nucleotides align to TRBD2. The CDR3 is 17 amino acids. Germline CDR1 reads MGHRA; CDR2 reads YSYEKL. Germline trimming cut 0 bases from V and 7 bases from J; bases unmatched to any gene: 9.

The V gene is TRBV9, the J gene TRBJ2-1; TRBD2 matches 11 bases. J was trimmed by 8 bases and V by 0 bases; bases with no gene match: 4. The CDR3 runs 15 residues. The germline V gene has CDR1 SGDLS and CDR2 YYNGEE. The CDR3 sequence is CASSVVSSGRDEQFF. CDR3 sequence (DNA): TGTGCCAGCAGCGTAGTAAGTAGCGGGAGGGATGAGCAGTTCTTC.

This clone was seen a handful of times. V and J are TRBV9 and TRBJ2-3; possibly TRBD2 for D (6 bases). V was pared by 2 bases and J by 0 bases, with 10 bases between. This CDR3 is 15 amino acids long. The germline V gene encodes CDR1 SGDLS and CDR2 YYNGEE. The CDR3 DNA reads TGTGCCAGCAGCGTGACGGGACTTAGCACAGATACGCAGTATTTT. Residues: CASSVTGLSTDTQYF.

The chain couples TRBV7-3 to TRBJ2-2, with D possibly matching TRBD2 (6 bases). V shed 0 bases and J shed 6 bases, with 14 bases lying between them. There are 16 residues in the CDR3. Per germline, CDR1 SGHTA and CDR2 FQGTGA. The CDR3 is CASSLTSLGGSGELFF. The CDR3 nucleotides read TGTGCCAGCAGCTTAACCTCCCTGGGGGGATCCGGGGAGCTGTTTTTT. Using reference TRBV7-3 and TRBJ2-2 for the parts outside the CDR3, the full variable domain is GAGVSQTPSNKVTEKGKYVELRCDPISGHTALYWYRQSLGQGPEFLIYFQGTGAADDSGLPNDRFFAVRPEGSVSTLKIQRTERGDSAVYLCASSLTSLGGSGELFFGEGSRLTVL.

CDR3 region: CASRKGMWIGETGELFF. CDR3 sequence (DNA): TGTGCCAGTAGAAAAGGGATGTGGATAGGGGAGACCGGGGAGCTGTTTTTT. V gene TRBV19 combines with J gene TRBJ2-2; possibly TRBD1 or TRBD2 for D (5 bases each). V dropped 6 bases and J dropped 5 bases, with 22 bases sitting between them. Germline V gene lookup returns CDR1 LNHDA and CDR2 SQIVND (reference sequence). This CDR3 spans 17 amino acids.

This clone was picked up one time. The rearrangement uses TRBV5-6 and TRBJ1-1; tentatively, D is TRBD1 (5 bases). The CDR3 is made up of 14 amino acids. Trimming stripped 1 base from V and 4 bases from J, with 11 bases between. CDR1 SGHDT and CDR2 YYEEEE come from the germline V gene. Here the CDR3 reads CASSLKGLGTEAFF. The CDR3 DNA is TGTGCCAGCAGCTTGAAGGGGTTGGGCACTGAAGCTTTCTTT.

The V call is TRBV9, the J call TRBJ2-3; 9 bases match TRBD2. This CDR3 region has 15 residues. Germline assignment: CDR1 SGDLS and CDR2 YYNGEE. V shed 3 bases, J shed 2 bases, and the junction held 4 bases outside the gene matches. In DNA form, the CDR3 reads TGTGCCAGCAGCGGAACTAGCGGGTTCACAGATACGCAGTATTTT. Translated: CASSGTSGFTDTQYF.

This clone has just one count. This chain connects TRBV7-7 to TRBJ2-2; TRBD2 is a possible D gene (6 bases). This CDR3 is built from 15 residues. V was cut by 5 bases and J by 8 bases, with 18 bases left in between. CDR1 is SSHAT and CDR2 is FNYEAQ in the germline V gene (reference sequence). CDR3 residues: CASSPSPASGGELFF. In DNA, the CDR3 is TGTGCCAGCAGCCCAAGTCCTGCCAGCGGGGGGGAGCTGTTTTTT.

J is TRBJ2-5 and V is TRBV15; TRBD2 matches at 7 bases. Germline assignment: CDR1 LNHNV and CDR2 YYDKDF (reference sequence). The CDR3 contains 15 residues. V dropped 0 bases and J dropped 2; count of bases not matched to a gene: 3. The CDR3 region has the DNA TGTGCCACCAGCAGAGATCCCGGGGGGCAAGAGACCCAGTACTTC. Translated, it gives CATSRDPGGQETQYF.

V gene TRBV5-8 combines with J gene TRBJ1-3; D unclear. The germline CDR1 and CDR2 sequences are SGHTS and YDEGEE. This CDR3 region has 14 residues. V lost 3 bases, J lost 2 bases, and 9 bases lay in between. CDR3 sequence reads: CASSSIGPGNTIYF. CDR3 DNA sequence: TGTGCCAGCAGCTCGATCGGCCCTGGAAACACCATATATTTT.

This rearrangement joins TRBV14 to TRBJ2-7, with no clear D. The germline V gene has CDR1 SGHDN and CDR2 FVKESK. The germline V and J ends were trimmed by 0 bases and 2 bases, with 14 bases remaining between them. CDR3 length equals 16 residues. The DNA of the CDR3 is TGTGCCAGCAGCCAAGATCAAGGTAGCAGGCCCTACGAGCAGTACTTC. It yields the protein CASSQDQGSRPYEQYF.

CDR3 DNA sequence: TGTGCCAGCAGCCCCGGGACTAGCGGGGGGCGGGCTGAGCAGTTCTTC. Its translation: CASSPGTSGGRAEQFF. The gene calls are TRBV11-2 and TRBJ2-1; 15 bases line up with TRBD2. V gave up 5 bases and J gave up 9 bases; unmatched junction bases: 8. Germline CDR1 is SGHAT and CDR2 is FQNNGV. The CDR3 runs 16 residues. Based on the CDR3 plus reference TRBV11-2 and TRBJ2-1, the full variable domain is EAGVAQSPRYKIIEKRQSVAFWCNPISGHATLYWYQQILGQGPKLLIQFQNNGVVDDSQLPKDRFSAERLKGVDSTLKIQPAKLEDSAVYLCASSPGTSGGRAEQFFGPGTRLTVL.

This clone was recorded a few times. The CDR3 sequence: CASSFQRAYEQFF. The CDR3 DNA reads TGTGCCAGCAGTTTCCAGCGCGCCTATGAGCAGTTCTTC. V is TRBV27 and J is TRBJ2-1; D is uncertain. Trimming pared 3 bases from V and 8 bases from J, leaving 11 bases between. The CDR3 totals 13 residues. Germline V gene data show CDR1 as MNHEY and CDR2 as SMNVEV (reference sequence).

This clone has only one observation. This chain uses TRBV6-6 with TRBJ2-7; unclear D gene. The CDR3 length is 14 residues. Trimming took off 0 bases at V and 6 bases at J, with 12 bases between the two ends. Germline V lookup: CDR1 MNHNY, CDR2 SVGAGI (reference sequence). CDR3 sequence: CASSYSGPLAEQYV. Here the CDR3 DNA reads TGTGCCAGCAGTTACTCGGGTCCCTTAGCCGAGCAGTACGTC.

The V call is TRBV3-1 (or the pseudogene TRBV3-2), the J call TRBJ2-5; 8 bases match TRBD2. This CDR3 has 16 amino acids. Germline CDR1 is LGHDT and CDR2 is YNNKEL (reference sequence). The V and J ends lost 4 bases and 2 bases, in that order; junction bases with no gene match: 9. CDR3 nucleotides: TGTGCCAGCAGCCTACCGGGACTAGGACTACAAGAGACCCAGTACTTC. The encoded protein is CASSLPGLGLQETQYF.